This T cell receptor beta chain is from a study of cytomegalovirus exposure and HLA in healthy donors. Study findings and constraints: Among TCR beta chains of equal frequency, HLA-associated ones were more clonally expanded in a later analysis. Earlier analysis yielded a pattern in which most TCR beta V segments were productive about 87% or about 30% of the time. Later analysis associated a missense DCLRE1C variant with TCR beta V- and J-gene trimming.

Though nominally healthy at sampling, donors likely had unrecorded immune exposures. The PCR contained 60 Vbeta and 13 Jbeta primers. Using immunoSEQ multiplex PCR, the repertoire was profiled, and TCRdb retains in-frame clones only, with some absent. The sample consists of some 150,000 clones, approximately 8.9% of them appearing once. The CDR3 runs to 14 residues. Germline lookup yields CDR1 SGHDN and CDR2 FVKESK. Losses at the gene ends were 3 bases for V and 4 bases for J; bases not matched to a gene: 1. This clone was counted only a few times. What it binds is unknown. The sequenced material came from PBMCs. This clonotype originated in a woman in her thirties or forties in good health and CMV-seropositive. The V call is TRBV14, the J call TRBJ2-3, with TRBD1 matching 10 bases. CDR3 coding DNA: TGTGCCAGCAGCCAGACAGGGGGCGCAGATACGCAGTATTTT. Translation: CASSQTGGADTQYF. The full variable domain, in which reference TRBV14 and TRBJ2-3 provide the parts outside the CDR3, is EAGVTQFPSHSVIEKGQTVTLRCDPISGHDNLYWYRRVMGKEIKFLLHFVKESKQDESGMPNNRFLAERTGGTYSTLKVQPAELEDSGVYFCASSQTGGADTQYFGPGTRLTVL.